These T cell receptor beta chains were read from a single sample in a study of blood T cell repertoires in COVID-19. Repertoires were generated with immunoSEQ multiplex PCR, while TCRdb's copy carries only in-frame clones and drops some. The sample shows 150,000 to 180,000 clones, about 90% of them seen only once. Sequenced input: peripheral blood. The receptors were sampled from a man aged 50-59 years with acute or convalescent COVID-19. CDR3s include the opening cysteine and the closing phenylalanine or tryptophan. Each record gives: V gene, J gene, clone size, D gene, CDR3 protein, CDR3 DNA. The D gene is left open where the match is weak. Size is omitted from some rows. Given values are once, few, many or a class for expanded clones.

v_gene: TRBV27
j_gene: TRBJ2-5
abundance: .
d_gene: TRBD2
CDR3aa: CASSPRLAGDVETQYF
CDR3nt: TGTGCCAGCAGTCCCCGACTAGCGGGGGATGTGGAGACCCAGTACTTC

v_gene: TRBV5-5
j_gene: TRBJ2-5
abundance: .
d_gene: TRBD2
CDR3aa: CASSLAGSGGQETQYF
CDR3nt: TGTGCCAGCAGCTTGGCAGGTAGCGGGGGACAAGAGACCCAGTACTTC

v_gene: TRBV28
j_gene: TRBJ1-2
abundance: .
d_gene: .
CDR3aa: CASSSLGDFGDGYTF
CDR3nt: TGTGCCAGCAGTTCCTTAGGGGACTTCGGGGATGGCTACACCTTC

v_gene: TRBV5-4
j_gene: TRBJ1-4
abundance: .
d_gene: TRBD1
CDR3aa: CASSTLDRGREKLFF
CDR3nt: TGTGCCAGCAGCACGCTCGACAGGGGGCGTGAAAAACTGTTTTTT

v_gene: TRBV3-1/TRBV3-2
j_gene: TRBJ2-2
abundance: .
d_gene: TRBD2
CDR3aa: CASSRRGTGTSGTGELFF
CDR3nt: TGTGCCAGCAGCCGCCGCGGGACCGGGACTAGCGGCACCGGGGAGCTGTTTTTT

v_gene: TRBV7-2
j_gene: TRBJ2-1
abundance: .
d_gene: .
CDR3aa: CATSLTGPRMSSYNEQFF
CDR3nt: TGTGCCACCTCCTTGACCGGCCCTAGAATGAGCTCCTACAATGAGCAGTTCTTC

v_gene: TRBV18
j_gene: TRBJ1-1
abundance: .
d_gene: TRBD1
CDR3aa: CASSPSDRVTTFF
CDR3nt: TGTGCCAGCTCACCGTCCGACAGGGTAACAACTTTCTTT

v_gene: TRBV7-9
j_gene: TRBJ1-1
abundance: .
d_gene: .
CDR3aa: CASSLMANNPEAFF
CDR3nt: TGTGCCAGCAGCTTAATGGCAAACAACCCTGAAGCTTTCTTT

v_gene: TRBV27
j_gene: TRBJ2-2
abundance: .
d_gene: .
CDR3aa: CASSPGNTGELFF
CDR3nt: TGTGCCAGCAGTCCAGGGAACACCGGGGAGCTGTTTTTT

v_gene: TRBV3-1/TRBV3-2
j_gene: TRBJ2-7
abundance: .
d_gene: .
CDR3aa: CASSQDLTEQYF
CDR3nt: TGTGCCAGCAGCCAAGATTTAACAGAGCAGTACTTC

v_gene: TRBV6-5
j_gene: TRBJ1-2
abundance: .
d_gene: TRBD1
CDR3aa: CASSWGQNYGYTF
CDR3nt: TGTGCCAGCTCCTGGGGACAGAACTATGGCTACACCTTC

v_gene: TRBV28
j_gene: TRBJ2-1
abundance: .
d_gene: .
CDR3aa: CASSPPGDFYNEQFF
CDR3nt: TGTGCCAGCAGCCCACCAGGGGATTTCTACAATGAGCAGTTCTTC

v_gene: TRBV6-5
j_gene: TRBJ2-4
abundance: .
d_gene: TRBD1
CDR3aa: CASSYSGTGGKNIQYF
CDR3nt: TGTGCCAGCAGTTACTCAGGGACAGGGGGGAAAAACATTCAGTACTTC

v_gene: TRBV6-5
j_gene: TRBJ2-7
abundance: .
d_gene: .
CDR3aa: CASSYSKRVGEQYF
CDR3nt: TGTGCCAGCAGTTACTCGAAGCGGGTCGGAGAGCAGTACTTC

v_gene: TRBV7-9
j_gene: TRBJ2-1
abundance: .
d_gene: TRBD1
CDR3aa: CASSADRGYNEQFF
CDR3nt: TGTGCCAGCAGCGCGGACAGGGGCTACAATGAGCAGTTCTTC

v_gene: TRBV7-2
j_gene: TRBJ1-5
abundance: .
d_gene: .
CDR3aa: CASSWGGGNQPQHF
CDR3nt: TGTGCCAGCAGCTGGGGGGGAGGCAATCAGCCCCAGCATTTT

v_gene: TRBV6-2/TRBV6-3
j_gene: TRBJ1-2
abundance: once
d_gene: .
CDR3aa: CASSRPSWEYGYTF
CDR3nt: TGTGCCAGCAGTCGGCCGTCGTGGGAGTATGGCTACACCTTC

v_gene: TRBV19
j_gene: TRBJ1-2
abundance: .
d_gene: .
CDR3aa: CASSILPTNYGYTF
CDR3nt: TGTGCCAGTAGTATACTGCCTACTAACTATGGCTACACCTTC

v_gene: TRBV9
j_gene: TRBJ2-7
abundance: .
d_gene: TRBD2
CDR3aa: CASSGTSSYEQYF
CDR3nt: TGTGCCAGCAGCGGGACTAGCAGCTACGAGCAGTACTTC

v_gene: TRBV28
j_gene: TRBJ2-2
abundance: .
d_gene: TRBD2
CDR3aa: CASSSPGLAGDANTGELFF
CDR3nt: TGTGCCAGCAGTTCACCGGGACTAGCGGGGGACGCGAACACCGGGGAGCTGTTTTTT

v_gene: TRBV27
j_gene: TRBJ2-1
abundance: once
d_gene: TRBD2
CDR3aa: CASSLLGLASTYNEQFF
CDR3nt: TGTGCCAGCAGTCTCCTCGGACTAGCATCTACCTACAATGAGCAGTTCTTC

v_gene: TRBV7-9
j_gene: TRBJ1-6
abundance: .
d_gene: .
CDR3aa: CASSLKGEPLHF
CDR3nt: TGTGCCAGCAGCTTAAAGGGGGAACCCCTCCACTTT

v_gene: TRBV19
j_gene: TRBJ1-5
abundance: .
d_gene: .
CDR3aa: CASSWGRDQPQHF
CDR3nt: TGTGCCAGTAGTTGGGGCAGGGATCAGCCCCAGCATTTT

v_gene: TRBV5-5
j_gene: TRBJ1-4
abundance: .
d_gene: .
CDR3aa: CASVRVGATNEKLFF
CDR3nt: TGTGCCAGCGTCAGGGTAGGGGCAACTAATGAAAAACTGTTTTTT

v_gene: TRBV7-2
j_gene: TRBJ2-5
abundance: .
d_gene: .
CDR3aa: CASSPAGTQYF
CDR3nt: TGTGCCAGCAGCCCGGCGGGGACCCAGTACTTC

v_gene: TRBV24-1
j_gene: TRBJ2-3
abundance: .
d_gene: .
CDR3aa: CATSARARGTDTQYF
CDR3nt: TGTGCCACCAGTGCTCGGGCCAGGGGTACAGATACGCAGTATTTT

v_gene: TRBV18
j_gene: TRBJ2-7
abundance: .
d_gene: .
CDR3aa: CASSPRRGYEQYF
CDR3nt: TGTGCCAGCTCACCTAGAAGAGGCTACGAGCAGTACTTC

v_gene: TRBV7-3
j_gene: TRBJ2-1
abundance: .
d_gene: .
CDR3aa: CASSRGTAKYNEQFF
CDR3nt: TGTGCCAGCAGCCGGGGGACAGCGAAATACAATGAGCAGTTCTTC

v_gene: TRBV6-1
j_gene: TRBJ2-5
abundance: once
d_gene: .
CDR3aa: CASSEARRWVGQETQYF
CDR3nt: TGTGCCAGCAGTGAAGCGAGGAGGTGGGTTGGGCAAGAGACCCAGTACTTC

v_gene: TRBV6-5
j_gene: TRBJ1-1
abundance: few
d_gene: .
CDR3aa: CASSRTSTMNTEAFF
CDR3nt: TGTGCCAGCAGTCGGACAAGTACTATGAACACTGAAGCTTTCTTT

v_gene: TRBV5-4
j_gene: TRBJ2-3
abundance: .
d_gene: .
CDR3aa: CASSLSGSRLDTQYF
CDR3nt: TGTGCCAGCAGCTTGAGTGGTAGCCGTCTGGATACGCAGTATTTT

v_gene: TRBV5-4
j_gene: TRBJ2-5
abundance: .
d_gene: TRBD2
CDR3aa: CASSGTLAGGQETQYF
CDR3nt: TGTGCCAGCAGCGGAACACTAGCGGGGGGCCAAGAGACCCAGTACTTC

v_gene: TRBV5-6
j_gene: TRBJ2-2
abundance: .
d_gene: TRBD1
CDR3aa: CASSLTQGAVTGELFF
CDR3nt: TGTGCCAGCAGCTTGACACAGGGGGCTGTCACCGGGGAGCTGTTTTTT

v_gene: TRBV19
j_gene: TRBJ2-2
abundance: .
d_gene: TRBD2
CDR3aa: CASSWAGEGRELFF
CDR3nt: TGTGCCAGTAGTTGGGCGGGAGAGGGGAGGGAGCTGTTTTTT

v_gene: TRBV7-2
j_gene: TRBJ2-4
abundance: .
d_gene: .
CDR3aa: CASSSGGKNIQYF
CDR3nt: TGTGCCAGCAGCTCCGGGGGCAAAAACATTCAGTACTTC

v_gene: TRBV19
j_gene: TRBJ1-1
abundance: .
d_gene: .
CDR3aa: CASSPRPYEAFF
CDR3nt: TGTGCCAGTAGCCCCAGGCCCTATGAAGCTTTCTTT

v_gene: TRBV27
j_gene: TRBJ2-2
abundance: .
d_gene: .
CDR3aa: CASSSPSGGNTGELFF
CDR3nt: TGTGCCAGCAGTTCCCCCAGCGGAGGAAACACCGGGGAGCTGTTTTTT

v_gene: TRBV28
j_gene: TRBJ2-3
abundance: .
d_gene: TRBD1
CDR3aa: CASFSGGQGGYEDTQYF
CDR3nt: TGTGCCAGCTTTTCCGGAGGACAGGGGGGGTATGAAGATACGCAGTATTTT

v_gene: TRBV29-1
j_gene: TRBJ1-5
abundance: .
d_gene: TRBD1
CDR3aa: CSVAGQGNQPQHF
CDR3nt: TGCAGCGTTGCCGGACAGGGCAATCAGCCCCAGCATTTT

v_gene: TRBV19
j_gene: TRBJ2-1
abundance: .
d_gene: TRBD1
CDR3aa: CASTQGTGWGNEQFF
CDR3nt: TGTGCCAGTACCCAGGGGACAGGGTGGGGGAATGAGCAGTTCTTC

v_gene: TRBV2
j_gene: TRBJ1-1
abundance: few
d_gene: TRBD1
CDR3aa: CASSGQGNTEAFF
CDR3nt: TGTGCCAGCAGTGGACAGGGGAACACTGAAGCTTTCTTT

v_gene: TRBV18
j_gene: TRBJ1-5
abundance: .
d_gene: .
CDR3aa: CASSPIQGGQPQHF
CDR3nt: TGTGCCAGCTCACCTATCCAGGGAGGTCAGCCCCAGCATTTT

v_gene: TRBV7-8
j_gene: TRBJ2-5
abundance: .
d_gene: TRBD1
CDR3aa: CASSSPDRDRETQYF
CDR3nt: TGTGCCAGCAGCTCCCCTGACCGGGACAGAGAGACCCAGTACTTC

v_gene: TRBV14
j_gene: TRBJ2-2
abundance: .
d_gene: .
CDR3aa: CASSQNAGVIGTGELFF
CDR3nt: TGTGCCAGCAGCCAAAATGCCGGGGTGATCGGAACCGGGGAGCTGTTTTTT

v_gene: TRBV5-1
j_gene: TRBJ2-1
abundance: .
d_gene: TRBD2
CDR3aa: CASSLASGRSNEQFF
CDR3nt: TGCGCCAGCAGCTTGGCTAGCGGGAGGAGCAATGAGCAGTTCTTC

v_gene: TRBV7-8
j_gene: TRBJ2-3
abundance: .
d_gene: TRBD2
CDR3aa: CASSLFRTSGASTDTQYF
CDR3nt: TGTGCCAGCAGCTTGTTTCGGACTAGCGGGGCGAGCACAGATACGCAGTATTTT

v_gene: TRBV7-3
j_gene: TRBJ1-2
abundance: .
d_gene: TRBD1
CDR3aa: CASSPGTDYGYTF
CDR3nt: TGTGCCAGCAGCCCGGGGACAGACTATGGCTACACCTTC

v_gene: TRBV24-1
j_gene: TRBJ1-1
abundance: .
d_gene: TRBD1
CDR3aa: CATSSGQGPRNTEAFF
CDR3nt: TGTGCCACCAGCTCCGGACAGGGGCCTAGGAACACTGAAGCTTTCTTT

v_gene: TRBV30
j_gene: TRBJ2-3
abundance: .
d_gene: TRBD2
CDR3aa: CAWSGAGGPGDTQYF
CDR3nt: TGTGCCTGGAGTGGAGCGGGAGGGCCAGGAGATACGCAGTATTTT

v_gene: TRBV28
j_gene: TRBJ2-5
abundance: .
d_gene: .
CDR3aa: CASSLGGNQETQYF
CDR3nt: TGTGCCAGCAGTTTGGGGGGAAACCAAGAGACCCAGTACTTC

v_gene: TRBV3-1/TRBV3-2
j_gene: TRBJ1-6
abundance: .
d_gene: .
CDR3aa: CASSQCPRGSYNSPLHF
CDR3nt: TGTGCCAGCAGCCAATGCCCCCGAGGGTCCTATAATTCACCCCTCCACTTT

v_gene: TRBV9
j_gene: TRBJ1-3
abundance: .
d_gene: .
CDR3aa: CASSVASGNTIYF
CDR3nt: TGTGCCAGCAGCGTTGCGTCTGGAAACACCATATATTTT

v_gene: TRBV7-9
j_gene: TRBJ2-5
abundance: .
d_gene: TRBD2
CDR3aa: CASSSTSGRTQETQYF
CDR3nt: TGTGCCAGCAGCTCAACTAGCGGGAGGACCCAAGAGACCCAGTACTTC

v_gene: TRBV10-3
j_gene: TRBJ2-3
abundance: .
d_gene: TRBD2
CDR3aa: CAISGGGSVSDTQYF
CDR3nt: TGTGCCATCAGTGGTGGCGGGAGTGTCTCAGATACGCAGTATTTT

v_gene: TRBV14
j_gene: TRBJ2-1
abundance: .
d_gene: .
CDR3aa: CASSQGTSSYNEQFF
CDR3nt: TGTGCCAGCAGCCAAGGGACAAGCTCCTACAATGAGCAGTTCTTC

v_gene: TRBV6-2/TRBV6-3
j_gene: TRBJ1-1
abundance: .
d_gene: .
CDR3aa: CASSDTGYREAFF
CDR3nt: TGTGCCAGCAGTGATACAGGGTACCGGGAAGCTTTCTTT

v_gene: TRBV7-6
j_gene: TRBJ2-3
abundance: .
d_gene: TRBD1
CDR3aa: CASSLTGGSGTDTQYF
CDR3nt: TGTGCCAGCAGCTTAACAGGGGGCTCGGGCACAGATACGCAGTATTTT

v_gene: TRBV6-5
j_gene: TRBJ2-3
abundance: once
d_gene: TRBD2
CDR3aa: CASRTSGFTDTQYF
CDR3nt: TGTGCCAGCAGGACTAGCGGGTTCACAGATACGCAGTATTTT